These T cell receptor beta chains were read from a single sample in a study of T cell responses to AZD1222 COVID-19 vaccine. Measured with immunoSEQ multiplex PCR; TCRdb has only the in-frame clones, and not every one. The sample records fewer than 200,000 clones, approximately 86% being singletons. Sample: peripheral blood, taken 28 days after the second AZD1222 dose. These receptors all stem from an adult who received the AZD1222 COVID-19 vaccine. Both conserved end residues are part of each CDR3. Each record gives: D gene, J gene, clone size, V gene, CDR3 DNA, CDR3 protein. A D gene is named only where the DNA matches it firmly. A row's size may be missing; if present it is once, few, many or a size class.

>.|TRBJ2-7|.|TRBV12-3/TRBV12-4
TGTGCCAGCAGTTCCTACGGGTGGGACGAGCAGTACTTC
CASSSYGWDEQYF
>.|TRBJ2-1|.|TRBV5-5
TGTGCCAGCAGCTTGGGAACGATGTTGTCCTTTTACAATGAGCAGTTCTTC
CASSLGTMLSFYNEQFF
>.|TRBJ1-3|.|TRBV6-2/TRBV6-3
TGTGCCAGCAGCTATACCGGAAACACCATATATTTT
CASSYTGNTIYF
>.|TRBJ2-3|.|TRBV6-6
TGTGCCAGCAGTTACTCAGGCACAGATACGCAGTATTTT
CASSYSGTDTQYF
>TRBD1|TRBJ1-6|once|TRBV5-8
TGTGCCAGCAGCCGTCCGACAGGGGGGGATTCACCCCTCCACTTT
CASSRPTGGDSPLHF
>.|TRBJ1-1|.|TRBV30
TGTGCCTGGAGTTTTCTCCTTCCCACCGTACAGGGTTCTGAAGCTTTCTTT
CAWSFLLPTVQGSEAFF
>.|TRBJ2-1|.|TRBV7-2
TGTGCCAGCAGCTTACTGTGGGGGCCGATTGAGCAGTTCTTC
CASSLLWGPIEQFF
>.|TRBJ1-5|.|TRBV5-1
TGCGCCAGCAGCTTTTCAGGGGTTGGGCCCCAGCATTTT
CASSFSGVGPQHF
>.|TRBJ2-2|.|TRBV5-4
TGTGCCAGCAGCCTCGCATACACCGGGGAGCTGTTTTTT
CASSLAYTGELFF
>.|TRBJ1-1|.|TRBV6-5
TGTGCCAGCAGTTACGCGAGAAAGAACACTGAAGCTTTCTTT
CASSYARKNTEAFF
>.|TRBJ2-4|.|TRBV19
TGTGCCAGTAGTACTAGACAAAAATTAGCCAAAAACATTCAGTACTTC
CASSTRQKLAKNIQYF
>TRBD1|TRBJ2-5|.|TRBV19
TGTGCCAGTAGTATCGGGACAGGGAGGTTAGAGACCCAGTACTTC
CASSIGTGRLETQYF
>TRBD1|TRBJ1-1|.|TRBV12-3/TRBV12-4
TGTGCCACCAGGACAGGGTCGGGCACTGAAGCTTTCTTT
CATRTGSGTEAFF
>TRBD2|TRBJ2-1|.|TRBV27
TGTGCCAGCAGCTTTGAAGCGGGGGGGTTGGGCAATGAGCAGTTCTTC
CASSFEAGGLGNEQFF
>.|TRBJ1-1|.|TRBV3-1/TRBV3-2
TGTGCCAGCAGCCAAGCTCGGAACACTGAAGCTTTCTTT
CASSQARNTEAFF
>.|TRBJ2-7|once|TRBV6-2/TRBV6-3
TGTGCCAGCAGTCTCGGGACCCTCTCCTACGAGCAGTACTTC
CASSLGTLSYEQYF
>.|TRBJ1-1|.|TRBV5-1
TGCGCCAGCAGCTTGGACAACACTGAAGCTTTCTTT
CASSLDNTEAFF
>.|TRBJ1-3|.|TRBV11-1
TGTGCCAGCAGCGCCAAGAAGGCAGCCTCTGGAAACACCATATATTTT
CASSAKKAASGNTIYF
>TRBD2|TRBJ2-1|.|TRBV2
TGTGCCAGCAGGATTAGCGGGGGGGCGAGTAATGAGCAGTTCTTC
CASRISGGASNEQFF
>TRBD1|TRBJ1-3|.|TRBV5-1
TGCGCCAGCAGCCACGCGGGACAGACCTCTGGAAACACCATATATTTT
CASSHAGQTSGNTIYF
>.|TRBJ1-1|.|TRBV30
TGTGCCTGGAGTCCCCTTCGTGGGTCAGGGACTGAAGCTTTCTTT
CAWSPLRGSGTEAFF
>.|TRBJ2-1|once|TRBV11-1
TGTGCCAGCAGCTACCTGGGGGCCCAGGAGTTCTTC
CASSYLGAQEFF